Following are 10 T cell receptor beta chains from one sample sequenced in a study of regulatory T cells in long-lasting Graves disease. Time point here: newly diagnosed GD, antithyroid drugs for less than 3 months. Extracted RNA from PBMCs served as the source of the TCR library. Library construction for TCR beta used iRepertoire HTBI primers and Arm-PCR of CDR3 regions. TCRdb redid the calling of the multiplex PCR reads with MiXCR, one entry per CDR3 protein. This sample yields 320,000 or so distinct CDR3 sequences, of which over 15% are seen a single time; 35% to 45% belongs to the top ten. The input for sequencing was peripheral blood mononuclear cells (PBMCs), taken at new diagnosis, from a patient treated with antithyroid drugs. These receptors originate from a female donor with Graves disease.

This clonotype has just a few counts. The gene calls are TRBV12-3 or TRBV12-4 and TRBJ2-7, with D possibly matching TRBD1 (5 bases). The CDR3 is 14 residues long. Trimming took 3 bases from V and 5 from J, leaving 14 bases between them. CDR3 in amino acids: CASSFLDTRHEQYF. Written as DNA, the CDR3 is TGTGCCAGCAGTTTTCTGGACACCCGCCACGAGCAGTACTTC.

CDR3 DNA sequence: TGTGCCAGCAGCCCCTTACAGGGGGCGAGCTACGAGCAGTACTTC. This gives the protein CASSPLQGASYEQYF. The V gene is TRBV27, the J gene TRBJ2-7; TRBD1 matches 9 bases. CDR1 and CDR2 (germline): MNHEY, SMNVEV (reference sequence). V was clipped by 6 bases and J by 3 bases; unmatched bases: 9. The CDR3 runs to 15 residues.

Ten or more counts support this clonotype. The chain combines TRBV5-1 with TRBJ1-1, with 7 nucleotides matching TRBD1. This CDR3 has 17 amino acids. In germline, CDR1 is SGHRS, CDR2 YFSETQ. The V segment lost 4 bases and the J segment 0 bases; nucleotides outside the gene matches: 12. The CDR3 DNA follows: TGCGCCAGCAGCGGGGGGGGACAGTTCGGGGTGAACACTGAAGCTTTCTTT. Residues: CASSGGGQFGVNTEAFF.

This clonotype was seen at least ten times. The J gene is TRBJ2-1, the V gene TRBV28; 10 bases line up with TRBD2. The CDR3 contains 15 residues. Trimming took 5 bases from V and 9 from J; bases not matched to a gene: 10. Looked up from germline, CDR1 is MDHEN and CDR2 is SYDVKM. Here the CDR3 DNA reads TGTGCCAGCAGTGTTCTAGCGGGAGTGTCTAGTGAGCAGTTCTTC. Its protein product is CASSVLAGVSSEQFF.

This clonotype was detected once. This sequence may be a read error, since a much larger clone differs from it by one base. The V and J genes are TRBV2 and TRBJ2-1, with 8 bases identical to TRBD2. CDR3 size: 15 residues. The V segment lost 2 bases and the J segment 10 bases; nucleotides outside the gene matches: 10. The germline V gene encodes CDR1 SNHLY and CDR2 FYNNEI. CDR3 sequence: CASSERAGAPYEQFF. The CDR3 DNA follows: TGTGCCAGCAGTGAACGAGCGGGAGCCCCCTACGAGCAGTTCTTC.

The rearrangement links TRBV6-2 or TRBV6-3 to TRBJ2-7; no clear D gene. This CDR3 is 10 amino acids long. Trimming pared 10 bases from V and 1 base from J, leaving 5 bases between. The V gene's germline CDR1 is MNHEY and CDR2 SVGEGT. CDR3 in DNA: TGTGCCATCGCTTCCTACGAGCAGTACTTC. It specifies CAIASYEQYF.

Ten or more counts support this clonotype. This chain uses TRBV5-5 with TRBJ1-5; possibly TRBD1 for D (5 bases). The CDR3 sequence is 15 residues long. The V end was cut by 1 base, the J end by 0 bases, with 8 bases between. The germline gives CDR1 SGHKS, CDR2 YYEKEE (reference sequence). The CDR3 DNA follows: TGTGCCAGCAGCTTGCAGGGATATAGCAATCAGCCCCAGCATTTT. Translating gives CASSLQGYSNQPQHF.

This clonotype turned up a few times. J is TRBJ1-2 and V is TRBV9; the D gene is possibly TRBD1 (5 bases). V was trimmed by 0 bases and J by 4 bases, leaving 19 bases between them. Germline V CDR1 and CDR2: SGDLS, YYNGEE. The CDR3 has 17 amino acids. The CDR3 nucleotides are TGTGCCAGCAGCGTAGGAGGGGCCGGCGTGGCAGGCTATGGCTACACCTTC. This encodes CASSVGGAGVAGYGYTF.

In regard to this clonotype: A far larger clone is a single base away, which makes a read error likely. The chain is built from TRBV25-1 and TRBJ2-2, with D perhaps matching TRBD1 (6 bases). Germline lookup yields CDR1 MGHDK and CDR2 SYGVNS. This CDR3 is built from 17 residues. Trimming pared 4 bases from V and 1 base from J, leaving 16 bases between. CDR3: CASSGLGTSQNTGELFF. CDR3 sequence (DNA): TGTGCCAGCAGTGGGCTCGGGACATCACAGAACACCGGGGAGCTGTTTTTT.

This clonotype was observed a few times. The V gene is TRBV5-1, the J gene TRBJ2-1; 9 nucleotides match TRBD2. Per the germline V gene, CDR1 is SGHRS and CDR2 is YFSETQ. CDR3 size: 18 residues. V was clipped by 4 bases and J by 0 bases; unmatched bases: 11. The CDR3 spells CASSQGLAAPASYNEQFF. In nucleotides, the CDR3 is TGCGCCAGCAGCCAGGGACTAGCAGCTCCCGCCTCCTACAATGAGCAGTTCTTC.